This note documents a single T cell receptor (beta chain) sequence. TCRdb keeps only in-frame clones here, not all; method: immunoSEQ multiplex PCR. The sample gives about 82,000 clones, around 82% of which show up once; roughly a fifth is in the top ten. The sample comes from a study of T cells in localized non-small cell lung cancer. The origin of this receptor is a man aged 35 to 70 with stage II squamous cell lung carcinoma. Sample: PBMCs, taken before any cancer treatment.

The CDR3 here is CASSLAGTSYEQYF. The DNA of the CDR3 is TGTGCCAGCAGCTTAGCAGGGACTTCCTACGAGCAGTACTTC. The V and J genes are TRBV7-2 and TRBJ2-7, with a weak D call TRBD2 (6 bases). V was cut by 0 bases and J by 1 base, with 7 bases left in between. Germline CDR1 reads SGHTA; CDR2 reads FQGNSA. CDR3 size: 14 residues.